A selection of T cell receptor beta chains follows, all from one sample in a study of T-cell memory formation after mild COVID-19. TCRdb independently ran MiXCR on the 5' RACE reads; one entry per CDR3 protein. The sample lists about 540,000 distinct CDR3 sequences; around 21% were seen once. The sample was PBMCs or a T cell subset sorted from them (not recorded which). These TCRs come from an adult woman who had mild COVID-19 (a few samples of this study predate the infection). Cell type and time point are not known. Each CDR3 is given with its conserved first and last residue. Only part of the rows carry a size: once, few, many, or a class if the clone is expanded.

>TRBV7-6|TRBJ2-7|NA|14
CASSLEGRVDEQYF
>TRBV29-1|TRBJ1-2|few|12
CSPNEEFYGYTF
>TRBV10-3|TRBJ1-3|NA|16
CAISGQGLISGNTIYF
>TRBV6-2/TRBV6-3|TRBJ1-1|NA|14
CASSYGRGNTEAFF
>TRBV3-1|TRBJ2-7|NA|15
CASSQEGTAIYEQYF
>TRBV11-2|TRBJ1-3|few|14
CASSPGTPGNTIYF
>TRBV27|TRBJ1-5|NA|14
CASSIGGGRKPQHF
>TRBV7-9|TRBJ1-1|few|13
CASRPTGGTEAFF
>TRBV27|TRBJ1-1|NA|16
CASSLMGAGWNTEAFF
>TRBV2|TRBJ1-2|many|14
CASSEALQGRGYTF
>TRBV3-1|TRBJ2-7|few|15
CASSQAGYPSYEQYF
>TRBV7-2|TRBJ2-7|few|12
CASSLGVEYKYF
>TRBV7-6|TRBJ2-3|NA|14
CASSSRPSGDTQYF
>TRBV6-6|TRBJ1-2|NA|15
CASSTPTDRGQGYTF
>TRBV7-3|TRBJ2-1|few|15
CASSFMLLGHNEQFF
>TRBV29-1|TRBJ2-1|many|14
CSVGTSGRSGEQFF
>TRBV11-1|TRBJ2-7|few|13
CASSPDPGEEQYF
>TRBV3-1|TRBJ2-3|NA|14
CASSLTGIADTQYF
>TRBV7-9|TRBJ2-7|few|15
CASSFPGTGRYEQYF
>TRBV10-3|TRBJ2-7|few|14
CAISDRDKGYEQYF
>TRBV7-3|TRBJ2-7|few|14
CASSFGTRNYEQYF
>TRBV5-1|TRBJ2-5|many|14
CASSLGRGEETQYF
>TRBV7-9|TRBJ1-6|NA|11
CASSRLSALHF
>TRBV15|TRBJ1-3|NA|15
CATSSRTGSGNTIYF
>TRBV5-6|TRBJ2-7|few|17
CASSLAAGTGITYEQYF
>TRBV12-3/TRBV12-4|TRBJ2-7|NA|13
CASSYSPDLEEYF
>TRBV9|TRBJ2-7|few|15
CASSVASAGGGEQYF
>TRBV19|TRBJ2-5|few|15
CASSIQAGGDGTQYF
>TRBV7-6|TRBJ2-1|NA|18
CASSSLSRLAGPYNEQLF
>TRBV12-3/TRBV12-4|TRBJ2-1|few|12
CASSRLANEQFF
>TRBV7-2|TRBJ2-1|NA|17
CASSRPGTSGPVGEQFF
>TRBV12-3/TRBV12-4|TRBJ2-3|few|15
CASSLVGGDTDTQYF
>TRBV6-5|TRBJ1-2|few|17
CASSYSQAGGNTYGYTF
>TRBV24-1|TRBJ2-3|few|15
CATGGKAGGTDTQYF
>TRBV7-8|TRBJ2-3|NA|16
CASSYTSGGFSDTQYF
>TRBV5-1|TRBJ1-5|NA|13
CASSEGLDQPQHF
>TRBV10-3|TRBJ2-1|NA|18
CAISESHPSATRGNEQFF
>TRBV24-1|TRBJ2-1|few|15
CATSGSPGGSHEQFF
>TRBV7-9|TRBJ1-1|NA|16
CASSLVAGGMDTEAFF
>TRBV6-5|TRBJ2-1|NA|15
CASRPGLASYNEQFF
>TRBV4-3|TRBJ2-3|NA|16
CASSQIAGGPTDTQYF
>TRBV24-1|TRBJ2-1|NA|13
CATSWGQGYEQFF
>TRBV7-8|TRBJ2-7|NA|16
CASSLVVAGADYEQYF
>TRBV20-1|TRBJ1-6|NA|14
CSIREERDSSPLHF
>TRBV5-1|TRBJ2-1|few|16
CASSPPPGEAYNEQFF
>TRBV19|TRBJ2-1|few|15
CASRGPGVVHNEQFF
>TRBV6-5|TRBJ2-7|NA|15
CASSYSVVGGLEQYF